One T cell receptor beta chain is described in this entry. The PCR was carried out with 60 Vbeta primers and 13 Jbeta primers. Using immunoSEQ multiplex PCR, the repertoire was profiled, and TCRdb retains in-frame clones only, with some absent. The sample consists of approximately 87,000 clones, 84% of them appearing once. This entry comes from a study of cytomegalovirus exposure and HLA in healthy donors. For the study at large: Samples from HLA-typed donors yielded about 85 million unique TCRs in an early data release.

V dropped 5 bases and J dropped 0; count of bases not matched to a gene: 1. The CDR3 contains 14 residues. Germline V gene data show CDR1 as SNHLY and CDR2 as FYNNEI. The sequence derives from a young woman in good health and CMV-seropositive. The chain employs TRBV2 and TRBJ2-3, with 8 bases that match TRBD2. Source material: PBMCs. CDR3 sequence (DNA): TGTGCCAGCAGTTGGACTAGCAGCACAGATACGCAGTATTTT. Its translation is CASSWTSSTDTQYF.